What follows is one T cell receptor (beta chain) and its context. This sample is part of a study of blood T cell repertoires in COVID-19. The CDR3 loop spans 14 amino acids. Germline assignment: CDR1 SGHAT and CDR2 FQNNGV. Trimming took 5 bases from V and 5 from J; bases not matched to a gene: 5. TCRdb's table, derived via immunoSEQ multiplex PCR, lists solely in-frame clones and lacks some. Of about 100,000 clones listed, about nine tenths are singletons. Sequenced input: peripheral blood. The source of this sequence is a man in his fifties or sixties with acute or convalescent COVID-19. The chain employs TRBV11-2 and TRBJ1-2, with TRBD1 matching 10 bases. CDR3 in amino acids: CASSPGTGVYGYTF. Here the CDR3 DNA reads TGTGCCAGCAGCCCCGGGACAGGGGTGTATGGCTACACCTTC. Together with reference TRBV11-2 and TRBJ1-2, the CDR3 gives the full variable domain: EAGVAQSPRYKIIEKRQSVAFWCNPISGHATLYWYQQILGQGPKLLIQFQNNGVVDDSQLPKDRFSAERLKGVDSTLKIQPAKLEDSAVYLCASSPGTGVYGYTFGSGTRLTVV.